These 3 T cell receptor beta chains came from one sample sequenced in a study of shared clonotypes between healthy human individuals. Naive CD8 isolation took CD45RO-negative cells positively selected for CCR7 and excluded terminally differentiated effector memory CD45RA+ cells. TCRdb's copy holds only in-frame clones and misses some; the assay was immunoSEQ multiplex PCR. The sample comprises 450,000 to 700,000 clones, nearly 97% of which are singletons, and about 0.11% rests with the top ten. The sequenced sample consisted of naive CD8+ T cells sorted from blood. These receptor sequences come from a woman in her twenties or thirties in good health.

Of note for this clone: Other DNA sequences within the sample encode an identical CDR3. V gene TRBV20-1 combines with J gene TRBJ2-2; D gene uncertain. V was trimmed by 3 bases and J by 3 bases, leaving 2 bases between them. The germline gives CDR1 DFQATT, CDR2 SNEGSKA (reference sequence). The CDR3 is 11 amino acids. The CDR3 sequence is CSARHTGELFF. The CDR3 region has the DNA TGCAGTGCTAGGCACACCGGGGAGCTGTTTTTT.

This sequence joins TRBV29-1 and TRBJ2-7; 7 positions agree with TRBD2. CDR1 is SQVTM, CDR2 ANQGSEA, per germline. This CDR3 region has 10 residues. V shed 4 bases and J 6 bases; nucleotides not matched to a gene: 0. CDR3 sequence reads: CSVVAGEQYF. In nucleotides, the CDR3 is TGCAGCGTTGTAGCGGGCGAGCAGTACTTC.

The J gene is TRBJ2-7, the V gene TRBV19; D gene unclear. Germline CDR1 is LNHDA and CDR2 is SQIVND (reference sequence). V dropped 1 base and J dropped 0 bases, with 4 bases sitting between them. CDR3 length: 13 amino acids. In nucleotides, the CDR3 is TGTGCCAGTAGTATAGCTGTCTCCTACGAGCAGTACTTC. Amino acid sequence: CASSIAVSYEQYF.